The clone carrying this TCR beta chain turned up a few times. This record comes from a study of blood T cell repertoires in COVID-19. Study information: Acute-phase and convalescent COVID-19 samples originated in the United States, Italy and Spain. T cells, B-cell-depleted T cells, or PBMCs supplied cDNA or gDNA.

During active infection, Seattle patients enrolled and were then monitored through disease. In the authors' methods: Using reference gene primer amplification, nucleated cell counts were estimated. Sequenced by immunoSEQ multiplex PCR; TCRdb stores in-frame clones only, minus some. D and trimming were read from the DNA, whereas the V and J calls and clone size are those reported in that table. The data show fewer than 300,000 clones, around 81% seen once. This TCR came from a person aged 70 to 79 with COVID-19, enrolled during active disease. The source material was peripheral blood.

The DNA of the CDR3 is TGTGCCAGCAGCGTAGGACTAGCGGGAACCTACGAGCAGTACTTC. This codes for CASSVGLAGTYEQYF. This rearrangement joins TRBV9 to TRBJ2-7, with 11 nucleotides matching TRBD2. The CDR3 runs 15 residues. After removal of 0 bases from V and 2 bases from J, the junction contained 1 base not matched to a gene. Per germline, CDR1 SGDLS and CDR2 YYNGEE.